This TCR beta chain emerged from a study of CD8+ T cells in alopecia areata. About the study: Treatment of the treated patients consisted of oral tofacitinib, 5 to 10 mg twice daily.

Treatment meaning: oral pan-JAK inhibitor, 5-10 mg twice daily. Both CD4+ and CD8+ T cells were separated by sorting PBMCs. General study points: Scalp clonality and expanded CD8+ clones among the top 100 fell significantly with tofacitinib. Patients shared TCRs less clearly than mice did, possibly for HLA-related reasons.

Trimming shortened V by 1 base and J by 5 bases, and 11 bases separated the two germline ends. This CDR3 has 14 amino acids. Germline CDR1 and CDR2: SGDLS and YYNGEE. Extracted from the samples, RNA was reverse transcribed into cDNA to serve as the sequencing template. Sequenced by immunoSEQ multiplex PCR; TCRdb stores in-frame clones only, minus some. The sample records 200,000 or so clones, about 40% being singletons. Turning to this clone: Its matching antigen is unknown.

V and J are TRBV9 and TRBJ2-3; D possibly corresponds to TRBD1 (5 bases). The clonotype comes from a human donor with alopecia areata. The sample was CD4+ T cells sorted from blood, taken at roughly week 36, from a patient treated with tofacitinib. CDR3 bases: TGTGCCAGCAGCGTACAGGGCTGGGAAGATACGCAGTATTTT. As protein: CASSVQGWEDTQYF.